The rows below give T cell receptor beta chains drawn from one sample of a study of shared clonotypes between healthy human individuals. The repertoire was sequenced with immunoSEQ multiplex PCR; TCRdb's copy has only in-frame clones and lacks some. Of 2,100,000 or so clones listed, almost 96% were seen once; the top ten hold 0.1% to 0.15%. The source material was naive CD4+ T cells sorted from blood. Receptor source: a young man in good health. Each CDR3 is given with its conserved first and last residue. The D gene is left open where the match is weak. Expanded clones are given a class, and other clones once, few, many or no size at all.

j_call	d_call	v_call	clone_size	cdr3_nt	cdr3_aa
TRBJ1-2	-	TRBV6-4	few	TGTGCCAGCAGTCCTGACATCGGATATGGCTACACCTTC	CASSPDIGYGYTF
TRBJ1-4	-	TRBV7-9	-	TGTGCCAGCAGCTTCGGGGGCTTTAATGAAAAACTGTTTTTT	CASSFGGFNEKLFF
TRBJ2-3	-	TRBV9	-	TGTGCCAGCAGCGCACAGACCGAGGGCTTCTCTAGCACAGATACGCAGTATTTT	CASSAQTEGFSSTDTQYF
TRBJ2-7	TRBD1	TRBV2	-	TGTGCCAGCAGTGGACAAGGGACAGGGGGCGGCGAGCAGTACTTC	CASSGQGTGGGEQYF
TRBJ2-1	TRBD1	TRBV27	-	TGTGCCAGCAGTTTAGGGGACAGGGATCCCAATGAGCAGTTCTTC	CASSLGDRDPNEQFF
TRBJ1-1	-	TRBV19	-	TGTGCCAGTAGTAAGGGGGGGAACACTGAAGCTTTCTTT	CASSKGGNTEAFF
TRBJ2-3	TRBD2	TRBV10-3	-	TGTGCCATCAGTGGGGCTAGCGGGAACTCAGATACGCAGTATTTT	CAISGASGNSDTQYF
TRBJ2-7	-	TRBV2	once	TGTGCCAGCAGTGGAGTAACAGGGTCCCACGAGCAGTACTTC	CASSGVTGSHEQYF
TRBJ1-2	TRBD1	TRBV29-1	-	TGCAGCGTCACCGCCGGGACAGGGTACGGCTACACCTTC	CSVTAGTGYGYTF
TRBJ2-7	-	TRBV6-1	-	TGTGCCAGCAGTGGCTCTTACTACGAGCAGTACTTC	CASSGSYYEQYF
TRBJ2-3	-	TRBV5-5	-	TGTGCCAGCGTACTCAGCCTATCAGATACGCAGTATTTT	CASVLSLSDTQYF
TRBJ1-5	TRBD1	TRBV7-2	-	TGTGCCAGCAGCTCAAGGGGGACAGGGGCTAGCAATCAGCCCCAGCATTTT	CASSSRGTGASNQPQHF
TRBJ2-5	TRBD1	TRBV6-5	once	TGTGCCAGCAGTTACTCCCGGACAGGCCAAGAGACCCAGTACTTC	CASSYSRTGQETQYF
TRBJ2-1	-	TRBV12-2	-	TGTGCAAGTCGCTTGAAGATCCTTCCTGTAAACAATGAGCAGTTCTTC	CASRLKILPVNNEQFF
TRBJ2-3	-	TRBV30	-	TGTGCCTGGAGTTTGGCGGGGGCCGGGACGCAGTATTTT	CAWSLAGAGTQYF
TRBJ1-5	-	TRBV12-5	-	TGTGCTAGTGGTTTAGATGTGCAGCCCCAGCATTTT	CASGLDVQPQHF
TRBJ2-3	TRBD2	TRBV5-4	-	TGTGCCAGCAGCGCGATGGCTAGCGGGGGGAAGTCAGATACGCAGTATTTT	CASSAMASGGKSDTQYF
TRBJ1-2	TRBD1	TRBV6-5	-	TGTGCCAGCAGTACGGGACAGTACTATGGCTACACCTTC	CASSTGQYYGYTF
TRBJ1-1	-	TRBV5-4	once	TGTGCCAGCAGCTTAGACATCCGTTCCGAAGCTTTCTTT	CASSLDIRSEAFF
TRBJ1-2	-	TRBV7-8	few	TGTGCCAGCAGCTTAGTTCTCGGAGTCTCCGATGGCTACACCTTC	CASSLVLGVSDGYTF
TRBJ2-5	TRBD1	TRBV11-2	once	TGTGCCAGCAGCCCCCGGGACAGGGGGCCCGGGGAGACCCAGTACTTC	CASSPRDRGPGETQYF
TRBJ2-1	TRBD2	TRBV9	-	TGTGCCAGCAGCGTCGGACTAGCGGAATACAATGAGCAGTTCTTC	CASSVGLAEYNEQFF
TRBJ1-1	-	TRBV7-9	-	TGTGCCAGCAGGCGCGGGGCGAACACTGAAGCTTTCTTT	CASRRGANTEAFF
TRBJ2-1	TRBD1	TRBV9	-	TGTGCCAGCAGCGAGATTCCGGGACAGGGGGTGGTACGCAATGAGCAGTTCTTC	CASSEIPGQGVVRNEQFF
TRBJ1-2	-	TRBV18	-	TGTGCCAGCTCACCGGAGGGTCCCTATGGCTACACCTTC	CASSPEGPYGYTF
TRBJ2-3	-	TRBV5-1	-	TGCGCCAGCAGCTTAATTGGGCTCGATACGCAGTATTTT	CASSLIGLDTQYF